The T cell receptor beta chain under discussion was sequenced for a study of blood T cell repertoires in COVID-19. Study-level background: Italy, Spain and the United States were the sources of the convalescent and acute COVID-19 samples.

Germline V CDR1 and CDR2: GTSNPN, SVGIG (reference sequence). The CDR3 is 13 amino acids. V lost 5 bases, J lost 8 bases, and 11 bases stayed unmatched. All enrollees were about 18 to 95 years old and from approximately 24 US areas. Cohorts were based on clinical histories the participants reported. Profiled with immunoSEQ multiplex PCR; TCRdb holds only in-frame clones, not every one. The data hold roughly 170,000 clones, with less than 85% observed a single time. This TCR came from a woman aged 50 to 65 who had recovered from COVID-19. V is TRBV30 and J is TRBJ1-2; TRBD1 agrees at 7 bases. The source material was PBMCs or T cells enriched from blood (not recorded which). The CDR3 DNA reads TGTGCCTGGGAACGACAGGGTTCGGGCGGCTACACCTTC. Translated, it gives CAWERQGSGGYTF.